The next 32 T cell receptor beta chains were all read from a single sample in a study of T cell changes during pregnancy in multiple sclerosis. Produced via immunoSEQ multiplex PCR; TCRdb's table is partial and in-frame only. The sample shows tens of thousands of clones, around 94% of them seen only once. Source: peripheral blood, taken in the third trimester of pregnancy. Source of these receptors: a female donor in good health, enrolled as a control in a pregnancy study.

This clone has more than one count but fewer than ten. The V call is TRBV7-8, the J call TRBJ2-7; D possibly corresponds to TRBD2 (5 bases). V shed 5 bases and J shed 3 bases, with 11 bases lying between them. Per germline, CDR1 SGHVS and CDR2 FQNEAQ. The CDR3 runs to 13 residues. The CDR3 loop is CASSPGLFYEQYF. The CDR3 coding sequence is TGTGCCAGCAGCCCTGGACTGTTCTACGAGCAGTACTTC.

The V call is TRBV7-2, the J call TRBJ2-7; 7 nucleotides align to TRBD1. Per the germline V gene, CDR1 is SGHTA and CDR2 is FQGNSA. The CDR3 runs 15 residues. Germline trimming cut 4 bases from V and 4 bases from J; bases unmatched to any gene: 10. CDR3: CASSWAATGIYEQYF. The CDR3 DNA follows: TGTGCCAGCAGCTGGGCGGCGACAGGGATATACGAGCAGTACTTC.

The rearrangement uses TRBV6-4 and TRBJ1-1; D is uncertain. Germline V gives CDR1 MRHNA, CDR2 SNTAGT. This CDR3 is 13 amino acids long. Trimming removed 5 bases from V and 5 bases from J, with 12 bases in between. The CDR3 spells CASSYYAGTEAFF. In DNA, the CDR3 is TGTGCCAGCAGTTACTATGCGGGAACTGAAGCTTTCTTT.

The chain employs TRBV7-3 and TRBJ2-1; possibly TRBD2 for D (7 bases). The length of the CDR3 is 17 residues. Looked up from germline, CDR1 is SGHTA and CDR2 is FQGTGA. Deletions cut 5 bases from V and 0 bases from J, with 17 bases between. For the CDR3, the DNA is TGTGCCAGCAGCCTCTCTGGGGGGGCCAGCTCCTACAATGAGCAGTTCTTC. This encodes CASSLSGGASSYNEQFF.

V is TRBV6-1 and J is TRBJ1-1, with D perhaps TRBD1 (5 bases). The CDR3 has 15 amino acids. Germline V gene sequence: CDR1 MNHNS, CDR2 SASEGT. Trimming stripped 2 bases from V and 5 bases from J, with 15 bases between. As DNA, the CDR3 is TGTGCCAGCAGTGAAAATTCCGGGGGGTGGACTGAAGCTTTCTTT. It specifies CASSENSGGWTEAFF.

This sequence joins TRBV5-1 and TRBJ2-3; perhaps TRBD2 as D (6 bases). V lost 0 bases and J 7 bases, leaving 18 bases between the germline ends. CDR1 and CDR2 from the germline V gene are SGHRS and YFSETQ. The length of the CDR3 is 16 residues. CDR3 sequence: CASSLGPGLGTNTQYF. The CDR3 bases are TGCGCCAGCAGCTTGGGACCGGGACTGGGTACCAATACGCAGTATTTT.

The rearrangement links TRBV28 to TRBJ1-4; 9 positions match TRBD1. The CDR3 runs to 16 residues. CDR1 and CDR2 from the germline V gene are MDHEN and SYDVKM. J gave up 4 bases and V 7 bases, and 10 bases lay outside the gene matches. CDR3 in amino acids: CASIPSQGAGNEKLFF. DNA for the CDR3: TGTGCCAGCATCCCGTCACAGGGGGCGGGTAATGAAAAACTGTTTTTT. Filled out from reference TRBV28 and TRBJ1-4, the complete variable domain reads DVKVTQSSRYLVKRTGEKVFLECVQDMDHENMFWYRQDPGLGLRLIYFSYDVKMKEKGDIPEGYSVSREKKERFSLILESASTNQTSMYLCASIPSQGAGNEKLFFGSGTQLSVL.

The table lists this clone with a count of one. The chain recombines TRBV4-1 with TRBJ2-7, with 14 bases aligning to TRBD2. Germline CDR1 and CDR2: MGHRA and YSYEKL. This CDR3 is built from 19 residues. The V and J ends lost 3 bases and 5 bases, in that order; junction bases with no gene match: 15. The CDR3 protein is CASSHPGLAGARGFHEQYF. CDR3 nucleotides: TGCGCCAGCAGCCATCCGGGACTAGCGGGGGCCCGGGGGTTCCACGAGCAGTACTTC.

The chain is built from TRBV5-8 and TRBJ2-5, with 7 bases fitting TRBD2. Germline V gives CDR1 SGHTS, CDR2 YDEGEE. V lost 2 bases to trimming and J lost 7 bases; unmatched junction nucleotides: 11. The CDR3 is 15 residues long. In DNA form, the CDR3 reads TGTGCCAGCAGCTTCCAGCGGGGTGGAGAGGTGACCCAGTACTTC. Protein product: CASSFQRGGEVTQYF.

The rearrangement uses TRBV19 and TRBJ2-1; TRBD2 matches at 12 bases. The CDR3 has 17 amino acids. The V and J ends lost 6 bases and 6 bases, in that order; junction bases with no gene match: 12. Germline lookup yields CDR1 LNHDA and CDR2 SQIVND (reference sequence). As DNA, the CDR3 is TGTGCCAGTAGCAAGACTAGCGGGAGTTTTAATGGCAATGAGCAGTTCTTC. As protein: CASSKTSGSFNGNEQFF.

This clone was recorded a few times. V usage is TRBV11-1 and J usage is TRBJ2-3; 7 bases agree with TRBD2. The CDR3 is 14 residues long. Germline CDR1 reads SGHAT; CDR2 reads FQDESV (reference sequence). Trimming removed 9 bases from V and 2 bases from J; junction bases left unmatched: 8. CDR3 bases: TGTGCCAGTAGCGGGCTAGCTTACACAGATACGCAGTATTTT. Residues: CASSGLAYTDTQYF.

This chain joins TRBV13 and TRBJ2-1, with D unresolved. The V and J ends lost 4 bases and 10 bases respectively, with 11 bases between them. The CDR3 runs to 12 residues. Germline-derived CDR1 and CDR2 are PRHDT and FYEKMQ (reference sequence). The CDR3 is CASSSQIGEQFF. The CDR3, as DNA: TGTGCCAGCAGCTCTCAAATCGGGGAGCAGTTCTTC.

The genes are TRBV6-5 and TRBJ2-5, with 7 bases identical to TRBD2. The ends lost 3 bases at V and 3 bases at J; junction bases unmatched: 10. CDR3 length: 16 residues. Germline CDR1 reads MNHEY; CDR2 reads SVGAGI. CDR3 sequence (DNA): TGTGCCAGCAGTTATAGAGGGACTACGACGAAAGAGACCCAGTACTTC. This translates into CASSYRGTTTKETQYF.

V usage is TRBV18 and J usage is TRBJ2-1, with 10 bases fitting TRBD1. V lost 1 base, J lost 4 bases, and 1 base stayed unmatched. The germline gives CDR1 KGHSH, CDR2 LQKENI. CDR3 length: 15 amino acids. DNA of the CDR3: TGTGCCAGCTCACCACGACAGGGGGCGTACAATGAGCAGTTCTTC. This codes for CASSPRQGAYNEQFF.

J is TRBJ1-2 and V is TRBV7-3; TRBD1 matches 7 bases. The CDR3 is made up of 14 amino acids. J lost 1 base, V lost 5 bases, and 4 bases had no gene match. The germline V gene encodes CDR1 SGHTA and CDR2 FQGTGA. For the CDR3, the DNA is TGTGCCAGCAGCAGGAACAGGGGTAACTATGGCTACACCTTC. The encoded protein is CASSRNRGNYGYTF. Filled out from reference TRBV7-3 and TRBJ1-2, the complete variable domain reads GAGVSQTPSNKVTEKGKYVELRCDPISGHTALYWYRQSLGQGPEFLIYFQGTGAADDSGLPNDRFFAVRPEGSVSTLKIQRTERGDSAVYLCASSRNRGNYGYTFGSGTRLTVV.

This chain connects TRBV7-9 to TRBJ2-4; tentative D call: TRBD2 (5 bases). V lost 5 bases, J lost 0 bases, and 20 bases lay in between. CDR3 length equals 18 residues. Germline CDR1 is SEHNR and CDR2 is FQNEAQ (reference sequence). The CDR3 DNA sequence: TGTGCCAGCAGCCCAACCGACAAAGCGGTCCTAGCCAAAAACATTCAGTACTTC. It is translated as CASSPTDKAVLAKNIQYF. Full variable domain (missing parts from reference TRBV7-9 and TRBJ2-4): DTGVSQNPRHKITKRGQNVTFRCDPISEHNRLYWYRQTLGQGPEFLTYFQNEAQLEKSRLLSDRFSAERPKGSFSTLEIQRTEQGDSAMYLCASSPTDKAVLAKNIQYFGAGTRLSVL.

J is TRBJ2-5 and V is TRBV10-3; TRBD1 might be the D (5 bases). CDR3 length: 11 amino acids. The germline V gene has CDR1 ENHRY and CDR2 SYGVKD. Trimming left V 6 bases short and J 3 bases short, with 5 bases between. The DNA of the CDR3 is TGTGCCATCAGAGGGGAAGAGACCCAGTACTTC. Protein product: CAIRGEETQYF.

The rearrangement joins TRBV7-9 to TRBJ1-2; the match to TRBD1 covers 10 bases. V gave up 5 bases and J gave up 7 bases; unmatched junction bases: 10. The CDR3 consists of 15 residues. Germline values: CDR1 SEHNR, CDR2 FQNEAQ (reference sequence). The DNA for the CDR3 is TGTGCCAGCAGCCCTGGGACAGGGGATCTTATTGGCTACACCTTC. It translates to CASSPGTGDLIGYTF.

V and J are TRBV2 and TRBJ2-5, with 7 nucleotides matching TRBD2. The end of the DNA aligns better with TRBJ2-7, so the J call may be wrong. CDR3 length equals 13 residues. Germline V gene sequence: CDR1 SNHLY, CDR2 FYNNEI. CDR3 amino acids: CASSGGLRVEQYF. CDR3 sequence (DNA): TGTGCCAGCAGTGGGGGACTACGGGTCGAGCAGTACTTC.

This chain connects TRBV7-4 to TRBJ2-7, with 9 nucleotides matching TRBD1. Germline V lookup: CDR1 SGHVT, CDR2 SQSDAQ. The V segment lost 5 bases and the J segment 3 bases; nucleotides outside the gene matches: 8. There are 15 residues in the CDR3. The CDR3: CASSPRDRVVYEQYF. For the CDR3, the DNA is TGTGCCAGCAGCCCCCGGGACAGGGTGGTCTACGAGCAGTACTTC.

The V call is TRBV19, the J call TRBJ1-2, with TRBD1 matching over 9 bases. CDR1 is LNHDA, CDR2 SQIVND, per germline (reference sequence). Unmatched junction bases numbered 32, after V lost 7 bases and J lost 8 bases. This CDR3 contains 21 residues. The CDR3: CASTHIIRDRDRLSRRYGYTF. CDR3 DNA: TGTGCCAGTACTCATATCATCCGGGACAGGGATAGGCTCTCCCGGCGGTACGGCTACACCTTC.

This sequence joins TRBV18 and TRBJ2-7, with 7 bases aligning to TRBD1. The V segment lost 6 bases and the J segment 5 bases; nucleotides outside the gene matches: 10. The CDR3 has 14 amino acids. The germline CDR1 and CDR2 sequences are KGHSH and LQKENI. In nucleotides, the CDR3 is TGTGCCAGCTCGGAATCAGGGGGAAACCACGAGCAGTACTTC. It encodes CASSESGGNHEQYF.

The chain couples TRBV7-2 to TRBJ2-3; 7 bases are shared with TRBD2. Germline V lookup: CDR1 SGHTA, CDR2 FQGNSA. The CDR3 extends over 16 amino acids. V shed 3 bases and J 3 bases; nucleotides not matched to a gene: 9. In DNA, the CDR3 is TGTGCCAGCAGCTTGATTCTCCCTAGCGGTACAGATACGCAGTATTTT. Translated: CASSLILPSGTDTQYF.

The chain joins TRBV19 to TRBJ2-2; no definite D call. V was trimmed by 3 bases and J by 3 bases, leaving 17 bases between them. CDR1 LNHDA and CDR2 SQIVND come from the germline V gene (reference sequence). The CDR3 contains 17 residues. CDR3 coding DNA: TGTGCCAGTAGTATCTCCAGACACATCGTCGACACCGGGGAGCTGTTTTTT. It specifies CASSISRHIVDTGELFF.

The chain employs TRBV2 and TRBJ1-5, with 10 bases that match TRBD1. The junction had 17 bases not matched to a gene; V was cut back by 7 bases and J by 2 bases. The CDR3 totals 19 residues. The germline gives CDR1 SNHLY, CDR2 FYNNEI. CDR3 sequence (DNA): TGTGCCAGCATCCCCCGGGGTCTGAGTGGGACAGGGGGCAATCAGCCCCAGCATTTT. This sequence encodes CASIPRGLSGTGGNQPQHF.

This chain joins TRBV5-6 and TRBJ1-4; TRBD1 matches 8 bases. V was clipped by 3 bases and J by 5 bases; unmatched bases: 6. CDR1 SGHDT and CDR2 YYEEEE come from the germline V gene. The CDR3 covers 15 residues. The CDR3 sequence is CASSWWTGTNEKLFF. The CDR3 nucleotides are TGTGCCAGCAGCTGGTGGACAGGGACGAATGAAAAACTGTTTTTT. The whole variable domain, remainder taken from reference TRBV5-6 and TRBJ1-4, is DAGVTQSPTHLIKTRGQQVTLRCSPKSGHDTVSWYQQALGQGPQFIFQYYEEEERQRGNFPDRFSGHQFPNYSSELNVNALLLGDSALYLCASSWWTGTNEKLFFGSGTQLSVL.

J is TRBJ2-7 and V is TRBV5-4; D ambiguous. V gave up 1 base and J gave up 2 bases, with 13 bases separating them. This CDR3 contains 15 residues. Germline V gene lookup returns CDR1 SGHNT and CDR2 YYREEE (reference sequence). The CDR3 loop is CASSLMAGDPYEQYF. CDR3 sequence (DNA): TGTGCCAGCAGCTTGATGGCAGGTGACCCCTACGAGCAGTACTTC.

The J gene is TRBJ2-5, the V gene TRBV6-1; weak D call: TRBD2 (7 bases). Germline CDR1 MNHNS, CDR2 SASEGT. V was cut by 4 bases and J by 4 bases, with 13 bases left in between. This CDR3 has 14 residues. This CDR3 is CASSVPGGRETQYF. DNA for the CDR3: TGTGCCAGCAGTGTTCCGGGGGGCCGAGAGACCCAGTACTTC.

The chain links TRBV30 to TRBJ2-2, with 9 bases matching TRBD2. The J segment lost 8 bases and the V segment lost 2 bases, leaving 12 bases of the junction unmatched. The CDR3 length is 16 residues. Germline V CDR1 and CDR2: GTSNPN, SVGIG (reference sequence). The CDR3 nucleotides read TGTGCCTGGAGTAAACGGCTGGCGGGAGGGCCTGGGGAGCTGTTTTTT. Its protein product is CAWSKRLAGGPGELFF.

This clone was counted once. The chain employs TRBV18 and TRBJ2-5; TRBD2 aligns across 9 bases. Germline V CDR1 and CDR2: KGHSH, LQKENI. There are 13 residues in the CDR3. J was trimmed by 5 bases and V by 8 bases; bases with no gene match: 6. The CDR3 DNA is TGTGCCAGCCGGACTAGCGCGGAGGAGACCCAGTACTTC. It encodes CASRTSAEETQYF.

The chain employs TRBV28 and TRBJ1-2; D might be TRBD1 (5 bases). The length of the CDR3 is 12 residues. V lost 10 bases, J lost 6 bases, and 15 bases lay in between. The V gene's germline CDR1 is MDHEN and CDR2 SYDVKM. The CDR3 protein is CAIWGGDDGYTF. CDR3 bases: TGTGCCATCTGGGGGGGTGACGATGGCTACACCTTC.

The J gene is TRBJ1-3, the V gene TRBV30; no clear D. V gave up 0 bases and J gave up 4 bases, with 10 bases separating them. Looked up from germline, CDR1 is GTSNPN and CDR2 is SVGIG (reference sequence). This CDR3 is 14 amino acids long. In DNA, the CDR3 is TGTGCCTGGAGTGTTGGTGGCTTCGGAAACACCATATATTTT. Translation gives CAWSVGGFGNTIYF.